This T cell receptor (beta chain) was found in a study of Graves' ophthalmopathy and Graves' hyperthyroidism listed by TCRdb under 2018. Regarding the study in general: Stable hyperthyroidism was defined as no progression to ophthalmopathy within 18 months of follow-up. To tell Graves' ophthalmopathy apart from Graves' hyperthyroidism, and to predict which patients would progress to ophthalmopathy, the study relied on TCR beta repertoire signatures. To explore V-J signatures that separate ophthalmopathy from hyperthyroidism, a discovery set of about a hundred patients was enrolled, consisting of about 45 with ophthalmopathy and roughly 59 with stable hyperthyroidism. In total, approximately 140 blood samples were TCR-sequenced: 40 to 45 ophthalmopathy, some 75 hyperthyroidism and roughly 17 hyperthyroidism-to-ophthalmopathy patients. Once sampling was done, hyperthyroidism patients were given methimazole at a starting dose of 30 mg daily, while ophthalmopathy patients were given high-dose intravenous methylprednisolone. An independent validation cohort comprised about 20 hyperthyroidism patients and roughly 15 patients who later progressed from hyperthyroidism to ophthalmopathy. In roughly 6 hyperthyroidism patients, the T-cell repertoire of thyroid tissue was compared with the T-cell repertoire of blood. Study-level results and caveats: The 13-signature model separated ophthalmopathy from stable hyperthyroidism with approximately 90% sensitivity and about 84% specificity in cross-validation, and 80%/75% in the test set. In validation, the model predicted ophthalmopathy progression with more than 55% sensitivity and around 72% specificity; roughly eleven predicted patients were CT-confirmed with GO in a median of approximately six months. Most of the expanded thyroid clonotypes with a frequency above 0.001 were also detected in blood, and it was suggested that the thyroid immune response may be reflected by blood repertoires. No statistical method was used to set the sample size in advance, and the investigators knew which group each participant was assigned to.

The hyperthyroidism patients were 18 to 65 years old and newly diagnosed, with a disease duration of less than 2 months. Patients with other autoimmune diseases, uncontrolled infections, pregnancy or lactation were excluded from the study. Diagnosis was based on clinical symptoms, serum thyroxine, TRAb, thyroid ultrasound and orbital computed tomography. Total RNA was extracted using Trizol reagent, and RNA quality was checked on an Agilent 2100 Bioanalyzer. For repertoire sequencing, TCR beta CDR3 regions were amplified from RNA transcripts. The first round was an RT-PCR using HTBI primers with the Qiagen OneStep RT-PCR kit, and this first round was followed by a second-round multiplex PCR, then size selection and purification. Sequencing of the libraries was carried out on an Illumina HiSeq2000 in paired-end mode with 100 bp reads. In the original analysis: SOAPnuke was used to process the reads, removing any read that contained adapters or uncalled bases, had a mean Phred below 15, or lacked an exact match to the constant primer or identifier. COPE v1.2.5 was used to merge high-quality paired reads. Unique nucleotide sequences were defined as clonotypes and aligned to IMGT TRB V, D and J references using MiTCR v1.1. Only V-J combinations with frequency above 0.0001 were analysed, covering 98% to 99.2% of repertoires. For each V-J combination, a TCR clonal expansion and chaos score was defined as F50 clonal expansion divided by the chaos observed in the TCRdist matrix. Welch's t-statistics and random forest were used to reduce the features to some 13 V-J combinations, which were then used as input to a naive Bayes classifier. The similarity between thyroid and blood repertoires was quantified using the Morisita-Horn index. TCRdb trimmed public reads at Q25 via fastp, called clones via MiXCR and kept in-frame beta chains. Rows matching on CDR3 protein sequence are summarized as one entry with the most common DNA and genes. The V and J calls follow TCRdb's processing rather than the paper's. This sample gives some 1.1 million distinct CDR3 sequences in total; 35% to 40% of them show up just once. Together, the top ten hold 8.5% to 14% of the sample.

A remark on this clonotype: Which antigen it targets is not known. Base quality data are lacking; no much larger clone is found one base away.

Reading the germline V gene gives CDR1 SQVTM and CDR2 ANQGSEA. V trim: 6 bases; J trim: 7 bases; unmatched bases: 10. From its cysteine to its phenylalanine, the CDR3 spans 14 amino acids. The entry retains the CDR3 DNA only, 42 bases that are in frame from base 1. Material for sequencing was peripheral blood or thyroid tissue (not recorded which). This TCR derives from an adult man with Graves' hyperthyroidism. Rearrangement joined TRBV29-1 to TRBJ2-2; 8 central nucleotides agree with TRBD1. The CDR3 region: CSVVGRGRNGELFF. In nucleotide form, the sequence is TGCAGCGTGGTCGGCAGGGGGCGAAACGGGGAGCTGTTTTTT.